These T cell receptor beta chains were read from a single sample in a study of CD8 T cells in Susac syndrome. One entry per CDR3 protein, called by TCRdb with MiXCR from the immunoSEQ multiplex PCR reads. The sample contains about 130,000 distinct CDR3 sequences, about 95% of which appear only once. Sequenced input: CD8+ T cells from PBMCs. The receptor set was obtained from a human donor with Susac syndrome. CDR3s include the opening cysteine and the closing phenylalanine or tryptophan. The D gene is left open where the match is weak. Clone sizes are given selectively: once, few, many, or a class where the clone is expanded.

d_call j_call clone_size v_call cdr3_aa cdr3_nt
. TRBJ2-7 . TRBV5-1 CASSLRPDEQYF TGCGCCAGCAGCTTACGACCGGACGAGCAGTACTTC
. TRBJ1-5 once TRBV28 CASSVGLGSNQPQHF TGTGCCAGCAGCGTGGGGTTAGGTAGCAATCAGCCCCAGCATTTT
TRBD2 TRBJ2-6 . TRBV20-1 CSARDPSGDVSGANVLTF TGCAGTGCTAGAGACCCCAGCGGGGACGTCTCTGGGGCCAACGTCCTGACTTTC
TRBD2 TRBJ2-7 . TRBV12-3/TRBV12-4 CASSLWTSTHEQYF TGTGCCAGCAGTTTATGGACTAGCACCCACGAGCAGTACTTC
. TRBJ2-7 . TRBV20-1 CSARDGNAHDRNEQYF TGCAGTGCTAGAGATGGAAATGCCCACGATCGGAACGAGCAGTACTTC
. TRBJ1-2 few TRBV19 CASSLGANYGYTF TGTGCCAGTAGTTTGGGCGCCAACTATGGCTACACCTTC
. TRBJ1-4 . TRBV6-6 CASTTDDNEKLFF TGTGCCAGCACCACGGACGATAATGAAAAACTGTTTTTT
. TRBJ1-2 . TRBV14 CASSQKGDQGVYGYTF TGTGCCAGCAGCCAAAAAGGGGACCAGGGCGTTTATGGCTACACCTTC
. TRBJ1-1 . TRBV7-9 CASSPGDRSGTEAFF TGTGCCAGCAGCCCGGGGGACCGGTCGGGCACTGAAGCTTTCTTT
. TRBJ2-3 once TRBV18 CASSPPDRDRDTQYF TGTGCCAGCTCACCACCCGATCGAGACAGGGATACGCAGTATTTT